Shown below are 15 T cell receptor beta chains from a single sample sequenced in a study of shared clonotypes between healthy human individuals. Sequencing was performed with immunoSEQ multiplex PCR; in TCRdb, only in-frame clones are kept and a portion is missing. The repertoire has millions of clones, roughly 94% of them found once; the top ten carry more than 0.1%. Sequences were obtained from naive CD4+ T cells sorted from blood. Subset described: CD45RA+ positively selected. The receptor source for this set is a young man in good health.

The rearrangement links TRBV5-1 to TRBJ2-7; D not resolved. Trimming shortened V by 4 bases and J by 1 base, and 6 bases separated the two germline ends. Germline CDR1 is SGHRS and CDR2 is YFSETQ. The CDR3 runs 12 residues. This chain's CDR3 is CASSPQSYEQYF. The CDR3 DNA reads TGCGCCAGCAGCCCCCAATCCTACGAGCAGTACTTC. The full variable domain, its missing parts supplied by reference TRBV5-1 and TRBJ2-7, is KAGVTQTPRYLIKTRGQQVTLSCSPISGHRSVSWYQQTPGQGLQFLFEYFSETQRNKGNFPGRFSGRQFSNSRSEMNVSTLELGDSALYLCASSPQSYEQYFGPGTRLTVT.

The rearrangement joins TRBV7-2 to TRBJ2-5, with D uncertain. Germline assignment: CDR1 SGHTA and CDR2 FQGNSA. CDR3 length equals 13 residues. Trimming stripped 4 bases from V and 5 bases from J, with 11 bases between. CDR3 coding DNA: TGTGCCAGCAGCTCCTACATAGATGAGACCCAGTACTTC. This encodes CASSSYIDETQYF.

For this clone: Other DNA sequences in the same sample also yield this CDR3. The chain links TRBV5-1 to TRBJ2-3; maybe TRBD2 (5 bases). CDR1 and CDR2 from the germline V gene are SGHRS and YFSETQ. This CDR3 has 14 residues. The V gene lost 0 bases and the J gene lost 3 bases, with 8 bases spanning the gap. The CDR3 nucleotides are TGCGCCAGCAGCTTGGCCGGGGTTACAGATACGCAGTATTTT. Encoded protein: CASSLAGVTDTQYF. The whole variable domain, remainder taken from reference TRBV5-1 and TRBJ2-3, is KAGVTQTPRYLIKTRGQQVTLSCSPISGHRSVSWYQQTPGQGLQFLFEYFSETQRNKGNFPGRFSGRQFSNSRSEMNVSTLELGDSALYLCASSLAGVTDTQYFGPGTRLTVL.

This chain links TRBV6-6 with TRBJ1-6; maybe TRBD1 (6 bases). Germline V gene sequence: CDR1 MNHNY, CDR2 SVGAGI (reference sequence). V gave up 11 bases and J gave up 7 bases, with 15 bases separating them. The CDR3 consists of 13 residues. The CDR3 loop reads CAGMGGQNSPLHF. The CDR3 DNA reads as TGTGCCGGCATGGGGGGGCAAAATTCACCCCTCCACTTT.

The chain joins TRBV19 to TRBJ1-2; D uncertain. CDR1 is LNHDA and CDR2 is SQIVND in the germline V gene (reference sequence). The CDR3 is 13 residues long. V was pared by 2 bases and J by 5 bases, with 9 bases between. In DNA, the CDR3 is TGTGCCAGTAGTATAAGGCCCGGGTATGGCTACACCTTC. This gives the protein CASSIRPGYGYTF.

The J gene is TRBJ1-3, the V gene TRBV5-6; D not certain. Germline V gives CDR1 SGHDT, CDR2 YYEEEE. Trimming removed 1 base from V and 3 bases from J, with 11 bases in between. The CDR3 spans 15 residues. Written as DNA, the CDR3 is TGTGCCAGCAGCTTGAGGACTCCAATTGGAAACACCATATATTTT. This codes for CASSLRTPIGNTIYF.

The J gene is TRBJ1-1, the V gene TRBV4-1; 8 bases fit TRBD1. The CDR3 contains 17 residues. The J segment lost 8 bases and the V segment lost 0 bases, leaving 14 bases of the junction unmatched. CDR1 MGHRA and CDR2 YSYEKL come from the germline V gene. The CDR3 coding sequence is TGCGCCAGCAGCCAAGAAACACGGGACAGGCCAAATCGAGAAGCTTTCTTT. It translates to CASSQETRDRPNREAFF.

The chain carries TRBV5-1 and TRBJ2-3; D is ambiguous. The CDR3 spans 16 residues. Trimming stripped 3 bases from V and 6 bases from J, with 20 bases between. Germline loops: CDR1 SGHRS, CDR2 YFSETQ. The CDR3 nucleotides read TGCGCCAGCAGCTCCGGCCTCCAGCTGGGTTTCGATACGCAGTATTTT. It translates to CASSSGLQLGFDTQYF. Drawing the rest from reference TRBV5-1 and TRBJ2-3, the complete variable domain is KAGVTQTPRYLIKTRGQQVTLSCSPISGHRSVSWYQQTPGQGLQFLFEYFSETQRNKGNFPGRFSGRQFSNSRSEMNVSTLELGDSALYLCASSSGLQLGFDTQYFGPGTRLTVL.

As to this clone: Other DNA sequences of this sample code for an identical CDR3. The chain carries TRBV9 and TRBJ2-2; D remains unclear. CDR1 and CDR2 from the germline V gene are SGDLS and YYNGEE. The length of the CDR3 is 14 residues. The germline V and J ends were trimmed by 1 base and 3 bases, with 7 bases remaining between them. The CDR3 spells CASSVLDYTGELFF. The CDR3 DNA is TGTGCCAGCAGCGTACTGGATTACACCGGGGAGCTGTTTTTT.

This chain links TRBV5-1 with TRBJ2-2, with no clear D. This CDR3 region has 15 residues. Germline loops: CDR1 SGHRS, CDR2 YFSETQ. Between the trimmed V and J ends, which lost 0 bases and 4 bases, there was a span of 10 bases. The CDR3: CASSLGTPSTGELFF. CDR3 in DNA: TGCGCCAGCAGCTTGGGGACCCCATCCACCGGGGAGCTGTTTTTT. Filled out from reference TRBV5-1 and TRBJ2-2, the complete variable domain reads KAGVTQTPRYLIKTRGQQVTLSCSPISGHRSVSWYQQTPGQGLQFLFEYFSETQRNKGNFPGRFSGRQFSNSRSEMNVSTLELGDSALYLCASSLGTPSTGELFFGEGSRLTVL.

Regarding this clone: The same CDR3 also results from other DNA sequences found in this sample. The genes are TRBV7-2 and TRBJ2-7, with 8 positions matching TRBD1. This CDR3 spans 15 amino acids. With 6 bases clipped from V and 0 bases from J, the junction kept 7 bases outside the gene matches. Germline CDR1 is SGHTA and CDR2 is FQGNSA. For the CDR3, the DNA is TGTGCCAGCAGTCTCGGACAGGGAGGCTCCTACGAGCAGTACTTC. It translates to CASSLGQGGSYEQYF.

The gene calls are TRBV25-1 and TRBJ2-1; a weak D match, TRBD1 (6 bases). V lost 2 bases and J 8 bases, leaving 13 bases between the germline ends. CDR1 is MGHDK, CDR2 SYGVNS, per germline. This CDR3 has 14 amino acids. The CDR3 reads CASSEIQGRDEQFF. For the CDR3, the DNA is TGTGCCAGCAGTGAAATACAGGGAAGGGATGAGCAGTTCTTC.

J is TRBJ1-2 and V is TRBV28, with D perhaps TRBD1 (5 bases). The V end lost 7 bases, the J end lost 5 bases, and 17 bases lay between the germline ends. CDR1 and CDR2 from the germline V gene are MDHEN and SYDVKM. The CDR3 sequence is 14 residues long. The CDR3 reads CASTDQGTRYGYTF. The CDR3 bases are TGTGCCAGCACCGACCAGGGTACGCGGTATGGCTACACCTTC.

The V gene is TRBV4-2, the J gene TRBJ1-3; D not resolved. CDR3 length equals 16 residues. The germline CDR1 and CDR2 sequences are LGHNA and YNFKEQ. With 0 bases removed from V and 2 bases from J, the gap between germline ends came to 11 bases. This CDR3 is CASSQDKSGPGNTIYF. The DNA of the CDR3 is TGTGCCAGCAGCCAAGATAAGAGCGGCCCTGGAAACACCATATATTTT.

The chain uses TRBV27 and TRBJ2-6; a weak D match, TRBD2 (6 bases). V was shortened by 5 bases and J by 3 bases, with 17 bases between the two germline ends. The CDR3 is made up of 17 amino acids. The germline CDR1 and CDR2 sequences are MNHEY and SMNVEV (reference sequence). In DNA form, the CDR3 reads TGTGCCAGCAGTAACTTTGGAGGGGTGTTTGGGGCCAACGTCCTGACTTTC. It is translated as CASSNFGGVFGANVLTF.